The clone carrying this TCR beta chain has more than one count but fewer than ten. Germline and junction disagree at one end, which may indicate a read error. This specimen belongs to a study of cytomegalovirus exposure and HLA in healthy donors. PCR used 60 Vbeta primers and 13 Jbeta primers. Assay used: immunoSEQ multiplex PCR; TCRdb lists only in-frame clones, some missing. This sample has approximately 210,000 clones, with approximately 87% found just once. This CDR3 is built from 14 residues. CDR1 SEHNR and CDR2 FQNEAQ come from the germline V gene (reference sequence). The sample taken for sequencing was PBMCs. The J gene is TRBJ2-7, the V gene TRBV7-9; D ambiguous. The TCR originated in a man aged 25 to 40 in good health and CMV-seronegative. The CDR3 region is CSSSFLPPRVEQYF. The CDR3 DNA reads TGTTCCAGCAGCTTTTTACCCCCCCGCGTCGAGCAGTACTTC.